The present entry profiles one TCR beta chain with its context. This sample was included in a study of blood T cell repertoires in COVID-19. Authors' analysis steps: Quantification of nucleated cells was approximated via reference gene primer amplification. The data were produced by immunoSEQ multiplex PCR, yet TCRdb's version contains in-frame clones alone and is incomplete. V, J and clone size were drawn from that table, and D and trimming were deduced from the DNA. The table lists roughly 380,000 clones, over 85% of them singletons, with approximately 4.1% in the top ten. Trimming at V came to 3 bases and at J to 0 bases, leaving 6 bases not matched to a gene. The CDR3 has 16 amino acids. Per the germline V gene, CDR1 is MDHEN and CDR2 is SYDVKM.

The source material was peripheral blood. The sequence was obtained from a woman in her fifties or sixties with COVID-19, enrolled during active disease. V is TRBV28 and J is TRBJ1-2, with 8 positions matching TRBD1. DNA for the CDR3: TGTGCCAGCAGTTTCCGGACAGGGAGAGCTAACTATGGCTACACCTTC. Its translation is CASSFRTGRANYGYTF.